Shown below are 4 T cell receptor beta chains from a single sample sequenced in a study of T cell responses to AZD1222 COVID-19 vaccine. Here immunoSEQ multiplex PCR was the method, and the copy in TCRdb shows in-frame clones only, minus some. Among roughly 180,000 clones listed, about 93% were seen once. The source was peripheral blood, collected 28 days after the second dose of the MenACWY control vaccine. These receptors were taken from an adult who received the MenACWY meningococcal vaccine as a control.

The chain carries TRBV11-2 and TRBJ1-3, with D uncertain. The CDR3 runs to 17 residues. CDR1 SGHAT and CDR2 FQNNGV come from the germline V gene. V gave up 1 base and J gave up 0 bases, with 13 bases separating them. This CDR3 is CASSLGGGRISGNTIYF. The CDR3 nucleotides are TGTGCCAGCAGCTTAGGGGGAGGACGGATCTCTGGAAACACCATATATTTT.

This clone showed up just a few times. The CDR3 sequence: CASSLRRNTEAFF. CDR3 in DNA: TGTGCCAGCAGCTTACGGAGGAACACTGAAGCTTTCTTT. This chain connects TRBV7-9 to TRBJ1-1; D is unresolved. This CDR3 is built from 13 residues. Germline CDR1 SEHNR, CDR2 FQNEAQ (reference sequence). V lost 2 bases and J 1 base, leaving 5 bases between the germline ends. Full variable domain (outside the CDR3, taken from reference TRBV7-9 and TRBJ1-1): DTGVSQNPRHKITKRGQNVTFRCDPISEHNRLYWYRQTLGQGPEFLTYFQNEAQLEKSRLLSDRFSAERPKGSFSTLEIQRTEQGDSAMYLCASSLRRNTEAFFGQGTRLTVV.

The chain has TRBV2 and TRBJ1-4, with TRBD1 as a possible D gene (6 bases). V was shortened by 6 bases and J by 2 bases, with 10 bases between the two germline ends. Germline CDR1 and CDR2: SNHLY and FYNNEI. The CDR3 has 14 residues. The CDR3 is CASRFTGTNEKLFF. The DNA of the CDR3 is TGTGCCAGCAGGTTTACAGGGACTAATGAAAAACTGTTTTTT.

The chain links TRBV13 to TRBJ2-7; a weak D match, TRBD2 (6 bases). The germline CDR1 and CDR2 sequences are PRHDT and FYEKMQ (reference sequence). The CDR3 runs 15 residues. Trimming pared 1 base from V and 6 bases from J, leaving 16 bases between. Written as DNA, the CDR3 is TGTGCCAGCAGCTTAGTGGGGGGATCCGTCCGCGAGCAGTACTTC. Translated, it gives CASSLVGGSVREQYF.